A single sample is the source of the 29 T cell receptor beta chains below, sequenced in a study of identifying expanded T cells in peripheral blood. The repertoire was sequenced with immunoSEQ multiplex PCR; TCRdb's copy has only in-frame clones and lacks some. The data contain about 94,000 clones, roughly 90% of them singletons. The sequenced sample consisted of blood. Receptor source: a person aged 18 to 75 in good health.

V usage is TRBV7-9 and J usage is TRBJ1-5, with D possibly being TRBD1 (6 bases). The germline gives CDR1 SEHNR, CDR2 FQNEAQ (reference sequence). V was clipped by 1 base and J by 9 bases, with 13 bases between them. The CDR3 runs to 14 residues. The CDR3 spells CASSLEGTSRPQHF. The DNA for the CDR3 is TGTGCCAGCAGCTTAGAGGGGACATCGAGGCCCCAGCATTTT. Variable domain in full (rest from reference TRBV7-9 and TRBJ1-5): DTGVSQNPRHKITKRGQNVTFRCDPISEHNRLYWYRQTLGQGPEFLTYFQNEAQLEKSRLLSDRFSAERPKGSFSTLEIQRTEQGDSAMYLCASSLEGTSRPQHFGDGTRLSIL.

V is TRBV6-1 and J is TRBJ2-5; D is possibly TRBD1 (6 bases). V lost 6 bases, J lost 1 base, and 15 bases lay in between. The CDR3 has 15 residues. From germline, CDR1 is MNHNS and CDR2 SASEGT. The CDR3 protein is CASRDHRAAQETQYF. CDR3 DNA sequence: TGTGCCAGCAGAGACCACAGGGCTGCCCAAGAGACCCAGTACTTC.

V is TRBV9 and J is TRBJ1-2; 7 positions match TRBD1. The CDR3 sequence is 14 residues long. Germline V lookup: CDR1 SGDLS, CDR2 YYNGEE. V shed 6 bases and J 7 bases; nucleotides not matched to a gene: 12. The CDR3 sequence: CASTGTTGRSGYTF. Written as DNA, the CDR3 is TGTGCCAGCACCGGAACGACAGGGAGGAGTGGCTACACCTTC.

The J gene is TRBJ1-1, the V gene TRBV2; D is unclear. V lost 7 bases and J 5 bases, leaving 8 bases between the germline ends. The germline CDR1 and CDR2 sequences are SNHLY and FYNNEI. The CDR3 extends over 11 amino acids. For the CDR3, the DNA is TGTGCCAGCACCGGAAGGACTGAAGCTTTCTTT. Residues: CASTGRTEAFF.

J is TRBJ1-1 and V is TRBV6-4; 8 nucleotides align to TRBD1. Unmatched junction bases numbered 4, after V lost 6 bases and J lost 1 base. Germline CDR1 is MRHNA and CDR2 is SNTAGT. This CDR3 contains 14 residues. The chain's CDR3 is CASRVGQENTEAFF. In DNA form, the CDR3 reads TGTGCCAGCAGAGTGGGACAGGAGAACACTGAAGCTTTCTTT.

The CDR3 coding sequence is TGCAGCGTTGGAAGGGAGTTCTTC. Protein product: CSVGREFF. The V and J genes are TRBV29-1 and TRBJ2-1; the D is unclear. Germline V gene lookup returns CDR1 SQVTM and CDR2 ANQGSEA. There are 8 residues in the CDR3. V lost 4 bases and J lost 14, with 6 bases in between.

The genes are TRBV29-1 and TRBJ2-5; tentative D call: TRBD2 (5 bases). The V and J ends lost 7 bases and 2 bases respectively, with 5 bases between them. Germline V gives CDR1 SQVTM, CDR2 ANQGSEA. The CDR3 contains 10 residues. CDR3 protein: CSAGQETQYF. CDR3 nucleotides: TGCAGCGCGGGGCAAGAGACCCAGTACTTC.

The chain has TRBV19 and TRBJ1-2; D is undetermined. The CDR3 runs to 15 residues. Germline CDR1 and CDR2: LNHDA and SQIVND (reference sequence). V lost 3 bases and J 7 bases, leaving 18 bases between the germline ends. The CDR3 region is CASSMGLVRLLGYTF. Here the CDR3 DNA reads TGTGCCAGTAGTATGGGCCTTGTCCGGCTCCTTGGCTACACCTTC.

This clone was detected only a few times. Here the CDR3 DNA reads TGTGCCAGCAGCTTGGGTCAGGGGGATTATGGCTACACCTTC. Protein product: CASSLGQGDYGYTF. The V call is TRBV11-2, the J call TRBJ1-2; 7 nucleotides align to TRBD1. Trimming at V came to 3 bases and at J to 5 bases, leaving 6 bases not matched to a gene. The CDR3 sequence is 14 residues long. Germline CDR1 and CDR2: SGHAT and FQNNGV.

V and J are TRBV18 and TRBJ1-1; D call uncertain. The CDR3 covers 15 residues. V lost 0 bases and J lost 5, with 13 bases in between. The germline V gene encodes CDR1 KGHSH and CDR2 LQKENI. The CDR3 is CASSPPSSERTEAFF. Written as DNA, the CDR3 is TGTGCCAGCTCACCACCATCAAGTGAACGGACTGAAGCTTTCTTT.

This sequence joins TRBV27 and TRBJ1-2; 8 nucleotides agree with TRBD1. Unmatched junction bases numbered 5, after V lost 3 bases and J lost 8 bases. Germline-derived CDR1 and CDR2 are MNHEY and SMNVEV (reference sequence). The CDR3 totals 13 residues. CDR3: CASSFQGASGYTF. CDR3 bases: TGTGCCAGCAGTTTCCAGGGGGCGTCGGGCTACACCTTC.

The chain links TRBV18 to TRBJ1-2; D not resolved. Germline values: CDR1 KGHSH, CDR2 LQKENI. Trimming cost V 4 bases and J 8 bases, with 17 bases left between them. The CDR3 loop spans 14 amino acids. The CDR3 coding sequence is TGTGCCAGCTCACTTTCGGGAGACCTAAGCGGCTACACCTTC. Encoded protein: CASSLSGDLSGYTF.

The chain combines TRBV19 with TRBJ1-5; no clear D gene. With 7 bases removed from V and 0 bases from J, the gap between germline ends came to 16 bases. The germline gives CDR1 LNHDA, CDR2 SQIVND (reference sequence). CDR3 length: 16 amino acids. CDR3 sequence reads: CASTPNRGLSNQPQHF. The CDR3 DNA reads TGTGCCAGTACCCCCAACAGAGGACTTAGCAATCAGCCCCAGCATTTT.

J is TRBJ2-7 and V is TRBV27; D tentatively fits TRBD1 or TRBD2 (5 bases each). The CDR3 covers 14 residues. Trimming shortened V by 3 bases and J by 1 base, and 10 bases separated the two germline ends. Germline V gives CDR1 MNHEY, CDR2 SMNVEV (reference sequence). CDR3 amino acids: CASSLGLASYEQYF. CDR3 bases: TGTGCCAGCAGTTTGGGGCTAGCTTCCTACGAGCAGTACTTC.

The V gene is TRBV7-2, the J gene TRBJ2-3; 11 positions match TRBD2. After removal of 3 bases from V and 4 bases from J, the junction contained 12 bases not matched to a gene. The CDR3 has 18 residues. Germline values: CDR1 SGHTA, CDR2 FQGNSA. In nucleotides, the CDR3 is TGTGCCAGCAGCTTTTATAGGCTAGCGGGAGGTTCCCCAGATACGCAGTATTTT. It encodes CASSFYRLAGGSPDTQYF.

The rearrangement joins TRBV5-1 to TRBJ2-1; TRBD2 agrees at 10 bases. J was trimmed by 1 base and V by 4 bases; bases with no gene match: 11. The CDR3 sequence is 18 residues long. Germline assignment: CDR1 SGHRS and CDR2 YFSETQ. The CDR3 bases are TGCGCCAGCAGCCCAGTAGGGCTAGCGGGAGTATCCTACAATGAGCAGTTCTTC. Translation gives CASSPVGLAGVSYNEQFF. Combining the CDR3 with reference TRBV5-1 and TRBJ2-1 gives the whole variable domain KAGVTQTPRYLIKTRGQQVTLSCSPISGHRSVSWYQQTPGQGLQFLFEYFSETQRNKGNFPGRFSGRQFSNSRSEMNVSTLELGDSALYLCASSPVGLAGVSYNEQFFGPGTRLTVL.

This chain connects TRBV10-3 to TRBJ1-4; tentatively, D is TRBD1 (5 bases). V dropped 4 bases and J dropped 4 bases, with 13 bases sitting between them. Germline lookup yields CDR1 ENHRY and CDR2 SYGVKD. CDR3 length: 15 amino acids. The CDR3 nucleotides are TGTGCCATCAGTGCGATCAAAGGGGATAATGAAAAACTGTTTTTT. It yields the protein CAISAIKGDNEKLFF.

The V call is TRBV2, the J call TRBJ2-2; possible D gene TRBD2, 6 bases. Per the germline V gene, CDR1 is SNHLY and CDR2 is FYNNEI. Trimming removed 6 bases at V and 1 base at J, with 12 bases between. The CDR3 extends over 15 amino acids. CDR3 region: CASSGRGLNTGELFF. The DNA for the CDR3 is TGTGCCAGCAGCGGACGGGGACTGAACACCGGGGAGCTGTTTTTT.

The chain recombines TRBV30 with TRBJ1-1, with 9 bases identical to TRBD1. The CDR3 length is 15 residues. V shed 1 base, J shed 4 bases, and the junction held 7 bases outside the gene matches. The germline CDR1 and CDR2 sequences are GTSNPN and SVGIG (reference sequence). Here the CDR3 reads CAWSGGTGMLTEAFF. The DNA for the CDR3 is TGTGCCTGGAGTGGGGGGACAGGGATGCTCACTGAAGCTTTCTTT.

Only one count was recorded for this clone. J is TRBJ1-2 and V is TRBV15; 7 bases fit TRBD1. Germline V gene lookup returns CDR1 LNHNV and CDR2 YYDKDF (reference sequence). Trimming at V came to 0 bases and at J to 8 bases, leaving 15 bases not matched to a gene. CDR3 size: 17 residues. In DNA, the CDR3 is TGTGCCACCAGCAGAGATCGGACAGGACAGGCGCCAAGGGGCTACACCTTC. Translating gives CATSRDRTGQAPRGYTF.

The CDR3: CASSYRGGGAETQYF. DNA for the CDR3: TGTGCCAGCAGTTACAGGGGCGGGGGAGCAGAGACCCAGTACTTC. The chain recombines TRBV6-5 with TRBJ2-5; 7 bases fit TRBD2. The CDR3 consists of 15 residues. The V gene end was trimmed by 2 bases and the J gene end by 4 bases; junction bases not matched to a gene: 7. In germline, CDR1 is MNHEY, CDR2 SVGAGI.

J is TRBJ2-1 and V is TRBV2; D possibly matches TRBD1 or TRBD2 (6 bases each). V lost 8 bases, J lost 7 bases, and 15 bases lay in between. Germline loops: CDR1 SNHLY, CDR2 FYNNEI. CDR3 length: 13 residues. In nucleotides, the CDR3 is TGTGCCAGCTTCACAGGGAGGAGGAATGAGCAGTTCTTC. It codes for CASFTGRRNEQFF.

The chain has TRBV9 and TRBJ2-5, with TRBD2 matching over 13 bases. The CDR3 extends over 16 amino acids. J lost 5 bases, V lost 3 bases, and 7 bases had no gene match. Per the germline V gene, CDR1 is SGDLS and CDR2 is YYNGEE. The CDR3 bases are TGTGCCAGCAGCGCGGGACTAGCGGGAACGGTGGAGACCCAGTACTTC. Protein: CASSAGLAGTVETQYF.

In its sample, this clone was seen once. The V gene is TRBV29-1, the J gene TRBJ2-5; 9 nucleotides align to TRBD1. This CDR3 region has 13 residues. V was pared by 4 bases and J by 1 base, with 1 base of the junction left unmatched. Germline CDR1 reads SQVTM; CDR2 reads ANQGSEA. Here the CDR3 DNA reads TGCAGCGTTGTACAGGGGGCCCAAGAGACCCAGTACTTC. It codes for CSVVQGAQETQYF.

The V call is TRBV27, the J call TRBJ2-7, with D possibly being TRBD1 or TRBD2 (5 bases each). The V and J ends lost 8 bases and 6 bases respectively, with 8 bases between them. CDR3 size: 10 residues. From germline, CDR1 is MNHEY and CDR2 SMNVEV (reference sequence). CDR3 protein: CASGGSEQYF. The CDR3 coding sequence is TGTGCCAGCGGGGGTTCCGAGCAGTACTTC.

The chain carries TRBV6-1 and TRBJ2-5; 11 bases align to TRBD2. Germline V CDR1 and CDR2: MNHNS, SASEGT. This CDR3 comprises 15 residues. The J segment lost 7 bases and the V segment lost 6 bases, leaving 10 bases of the junction unmatched. The DNA of the CDR3 is TGTGCCAGCAGAACACTAGCGGGAGAAGCAGGGACCCAGTACTTC. This sequence encodes CASRTLAGEAGTQYF.

The chain combines TRBV4-3 with TRBJ2-3, with D possibly being TRBD1 or TRBD2 (5 bases each). CDR1 is LGHNA and CDR2 is YSLEER in the germline V gene. Trimming removed 3 bases from V and 4 bases from J, with 11 bases in between. This CDR3 contains 14 residues. The CDR3 sequence: CASSHGASPDTQYF. The CDR3 DNA is TGCGCCAGCAGCCATGGGGCTAGCCCAGATACGCAGTATTTT.

The rearrangement uses TRBV5-6 and TRBJ2-5, with D perhaps given as TRBD1 or TRBD2 (5 bases each). Trimming removed 4 bases at V and 5 bases at J, with 15 bases between. Germline V gene lookup returns CDR1 SGHDT and CDR2 YYEEEE. The CDR3 consists of 14 residues. CDR3 region: CASSETGTRETQYF. The CDR3 DNA follows: TGTGCCAGCAGCGAAACCGGGACCCGGGAGACCCAGTACTTC.

The V gene is TRBV7-2, the J gene TRBJ2-2; TRBD1 agrees at 8 bases. V was clipped by 5 bases and J by 2 bases; unmatched bases: 7. Per germline, CDR1 SGHTA and CDR2 FQGNSA. CDR3 length: 16 amino acids. Here the CDR3 reads CASSPRQGINTGELFF. CDR3 in DNA: TGTGCCAGCAGCCCAAGACAGGGGATCAACACCGGGGAGCTGTTTTTT.